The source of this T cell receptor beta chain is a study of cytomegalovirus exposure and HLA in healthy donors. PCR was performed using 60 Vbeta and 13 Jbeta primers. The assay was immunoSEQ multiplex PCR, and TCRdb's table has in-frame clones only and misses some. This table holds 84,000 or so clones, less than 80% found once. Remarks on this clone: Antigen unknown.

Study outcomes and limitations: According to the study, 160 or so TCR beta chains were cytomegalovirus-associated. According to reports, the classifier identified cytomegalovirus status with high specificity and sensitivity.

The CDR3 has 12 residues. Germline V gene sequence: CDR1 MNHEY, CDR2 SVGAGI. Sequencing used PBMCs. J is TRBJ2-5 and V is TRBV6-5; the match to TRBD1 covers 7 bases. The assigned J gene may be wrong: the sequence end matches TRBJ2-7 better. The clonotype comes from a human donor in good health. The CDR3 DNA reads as TGTGCCAGCAGTCCACAGGGGTACGAGCAGTACTTC. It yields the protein CASSPQGYEQYF.